Detailed here is one TCR beta chain. This clone showed up just a few times. It lacks a known antigen. No much larger clone exists at a distance of one base, and base qualities are not known. V is pruned by 4 bases and J by 4 bases, leaving 8 bases of the junction without a gene match. CDR1 and CDR2 were assigned from the germline V gene as SGHRS and YFSETQ. Spanning cysteine to phenylalanine, the CDR3 consists of 14 amino acids. Only the CDR3 DNA is retained, 42 bases long and in frame from the first base. The sample is drawn from a study of PD-1 blockade in mismatch repair-deficient tumors (dated by TCRdb to about 2017). Turning to the overall study: Between late 2013 and late 2016, the trial enrolled 86 consecutive patients with roughly twelve types of mismatch repair-deficient cancer, all of whom had received prior treatment and were progressing. Deep sequencing of TCR CDR3 regions was used to track tumor-associated T cell clones in peripheral blood of patients responding to PD-1 blockade. What the study reported, not specific to this receptor: Rapid expansion after pembrolizumab followed by contraction, generally before radiologic responses, was shown by tumor-resident clones, which were often undetectable in blood before treatment.

To prepare the library, the immunoSEQ multiplex PCR assay was applied. As stored in TCRdb, this immuneACCESS dataset retains in-frame rearrangements with V and J assigned. A fraction of the clones does not appear; measured against another copy, unresolved V genes explain less than half of the discrepancy, and the remainder lacks a known reason. The sample contains approximately 17,000 clones, under 90% of them found a single time. The ten largest clones take up 1.5% to 2% of the sample. Mismatch repair deficiency was established in every enrolled patient by polymerase chain reaction or immunohistochemistry. TCR sequencing was carried out for three patients who responded to pembrolizumab therapy. In the phase II trial, pembrolizumab PD-1 blockade was tested prospectively in advanced mismatch repair-deficient cancers, no matter which tissue of origin the cancers came from. Peripheral blood T cell samples were gathered serially, both before PD-1 blockade started and at multiple time points afterward. Blood sampling times were reported as weeks after the first pembrolizumab dose.

Sample: PBMCs, taken 22 weeks after starting pembrolizumab. Recombination connected TRBV5-1 to TRBJ2-7; 7 of the junction bases match TRBD1. The sequence was obtained from an adult with mismatch repair-deficient cancer. CDR3 reads: CASSLRDSTYEQYF. The sequenced DNA is TGCGCCAGCAGCCTCCGGGACAGCACTTACGAGCAGTACTTC. Joined to the reference TRBV5-1 and TRBJ2-7 proteins, this CDR3 gives the full variable domain: KAGVTQTPRYLIKTRGQQVTLSCSPISGHRSVSWYQQTPGQGLQFLFEYFSETQRNKGNFPGRFSGRQFSNSRSEMNVSTLELGDSALYLCASSLRDSTYEQYFGPGTRLTVT.